Listed below are T cell receptor beta chains from one sample, sequenced in a study of blood T cell repertoires in COVID-19. Assay used: immunoSEQ multiplex PCR; TCRdb lists only in-frame clones, some missing. The table includes approximately 350,000 clones, roughly 90% detected once. Specimen: peripheral blood. These receptors were collected from a man aged 35 to 55 with acute or convalescent COVID-19. Each CDR3 is given with its conserved first and last residue. D genes are given only for firm matches. Clone size is shown for a subset of rows, as once, few, many or a class of expanded clone.

d_gene,v_gene,j_gene,abundance,CDR3nt,CDR3aa
TRBD1,TRBV3-1/TRBV3-2,TRBJ2-5,.,TGTGCCAGCAGCCAAGAAGTAAGACAGGGGATAAGGGGCACCAGGGAGACCCAGTACTTC,CASSQEVRQGIRGTRETQYF
TRBD1,TRBV30,TRBJ1-2,.,TGTGCCTGGAGCCCCCCGGTGACAGGGGCCCCAGGGGGCTACACCTTC,CAWSPPVTGAPGGYTF
.,TRBV28,TRBJ1-5,.,TGTGCCGGTTGGCGGGGTGGCAATCAGCCCCAGCATTTT,CAGWRGGNQPQHF
.,TRBV29-1,TRBJ2-2,once,TGCAGCGTTGGAGCGGGGAACACCGGGGAGCTGTTTTTT,CSVGAGNTGELFF
.,TRBV4-2,TRBJ1-2,.,TGTGCCAGCAGCCCTACTAAGGTTGCGAGGGCCTATGGCTACACCTTC,CASSPTKVARAYGYTF
TRBD1,TRBV3-1/TRBV3-2,TRBJ2-6,once,TGTGCCGGACAGGGGCGTTTACCCTCTGGGGCCAACGTCCTGACTTTC,CAGQGRLPSGANVLTF
TRBD2,TRBV19,TRBJ2-1,.,TGTGCCAGTAGTATTGGTAGCGGGATAAACAATGAGCAGTTCTTC,CASSIGSGINNEQFF
.,TRBV7-2,TRBJ1-3,.,TGTGCCAGCAGCTTAGCAGGGACAAGATACTCTGGAAACACCATATATTTT,CASSLAGTRYSGNTIYF
TRBD1,TRBV29-1,TRBJ2-7,.,TGCAGCGGTAAGGACAGGGGAACCTACGAGCAGTACTTC,CSGKDRGTYEQYF
TRBD2,TRBV30,TRBJ2-1,.,TGTGCCTGGAGTGGTTTGGGACTAGCACCCAATGAGCAGTTCTTC,CAWSGLGLAPNEQFF
TRBD1,TRBV7-9,TRBJ1-1,.,TGTGCCAGCAGCTCCCGGGACAGGTTCCCTGAAGCTTTCTTT,CASSSRDRFPEAFF
.,TRBV5-1,TRBJ2-1,.,TGCGCCAGCAGCTCGAATGGGGGGTACGACTCCTACAATGAGCAGTTCTTC,CASSSNGGYDSYNEQFF
.,TRBV3-1/TRBV3-2,TRBJ2-7,.,TGTGCCAGCAGCCAAGATTCTCGGAGTAAGGCCCACGAGCAGTACTTC,CASSQDSRSKAHEQYF
.,TRBV19,TRBJ1-2,.,TGTGCCAGTAGTATTGGACAGACCTATGGCTACACCTTC,CASSIGQTYGYTF
TRBD1,TRBV29-1,TRBJ2-3,.,TGCAGCGTTAGCACAGGGGGCGGTTCAGATACGCAGTATTTT,CSVSTGGGSDTQYF
.,TRBV10-3,TRBJ2-7,.,TGTGCCATCAGTGAAGATAGGGAGGTGGCCTACGAGCAGTACTTC,CAISEDREVAYEQYF
TRBD1,TRBV4-2,TRBJ1-3,.,TGTGCCAGCAGCCAAGTGGGGACAGGGGTTTTCGGAGGAAACACCATATATTTT,CASSQVGTGVFGGNTIYF
TRBD1,TRBV28,TRBJ1-5,few,TGTGCCAGCAGTTTATTTACAGGGGGCCCCAATCAGCCCCAGCATTTT,CASSLFTGGPNQPQHF
TRBD2,TRBV28,TRBJ2-2,.,TGTGCCAGCAGTCAAAGCGGGAGCGGGCTTAGGACCGGGGAGCTGTTTTTT,CASSQSGSGLRTGELFF
TRBD1,TRBV6-5,TRBJ1-3,.,TGTGCCAGCAGTTCCAGGGGGCATGGAAACACCATATATTTT,CASSSRGHGNTIYF
TRBD1,TRBV5-1,TRBJ2-1,.,TGCGCCAGCAGCACGGGACAGGCGGTCGATGAGCAGTTCTTC,CASSTGQAVDEQFF
TRBD2,TRBV6-1,TRBJ2-3,.,TGTGCCAGCAGTGATGTAGCGGGAGGTAGGACAGATACGCAGTATTTT,CASSDVAGGRTDTQYF
.,TRBV5-1,TRBJ1-5,.,TGCGCCAGCAGCTTGGGACTCGATAGCAATCAGCCCCAGCATTTT,CASSLGLDSNQPQHF
.,TRBV6-1,TRBJ1-2,.,TGTGCCAGCAGTGAAGGGTTGGGAGGAATGGAGTATGGCTACACCTTC,CASSEGLGGMEYGYTF
.,TRBV6-6,TRBJ1-1,.,TGTGCCAGCAGTCCCATCGGTGACGGGACTGAAGCTTTCTTT,CASSPIGDGTEAFF
TRBD1,TRBV6-6,TRBJ1-2,.,TGTGCCAGCAGCCCCCGGGACAGGGGAGGTATCTATGGCTACACCTTC,CASSPRDRGGIYGYTF
TRBD1,TRBV6-5,TRBJ1-1,.,TGTGCCAGCAGGGACAGGCGACCCACATCTGAAGCTTTCTTT,CASRDRRPTSEAFF
TRBD2,TRBV15,TRBJ2-1,.,TGTGCCACCAGCAGAGATCTAGCGGGGGGGCTAAATGAGCAGTTCTTC,CATSRDLAGGLNEQFF
TRBD1,TRBV6-5,TRBJ2-7,.,TGTGCCACCCAGGGGGCGACGTACGAGCAGTACTTC,CATQGATYEQYF
TRBD1,TRBV7-6,TRBJ2-5,once,TGTGCCAGCAGCCTTTACAGGGGGCAGGAGGAGACCCAGTACTTC,CASSLYRGQEETQYF